These 16 T cell receptor beta chains came from one sample sequenced in a study of cytomegalovirus exposure and HLA in healthy donors. Primers included in the PCR were 60 Vbeta and 13 Jbeta primers. Assay used: immunoSEQ multiplex PCR; TCRdb lists only in-frame clones, some missing. The data show 65,000 to 75,000 clones, 74% seen once. Specimen: PBMCs. The receptors stem from a woman aged 60-75 years in good health and CMV-seropositive.

V gene TRBV9 combines with J gene TRBJ1-1; tentative D call: TRBD1 (5 bases). The CDR3 is 14 amino acids. Germline CDR1 and CDR2: SGDLS and YYNGEE. The germline V and J ends were trimmed by 3 bases and 2 bases, with 11 bases remaining between them. The CDR3 DNA sequence: TGTGCCAGCAGCGCGGGGGGGATCAACACTGAAGCTTTCTTT. Protein sequence: CASSAGGINTEAFF.

The gene calls are TRBV4-1 and TRBJ1-1; D might be TRBD1 (6 bases). This CDR3 is 17 amino acids long. Germline loops: CDR1 MGHRA, CDR2 YSYEKL. V gave up 5 bases and J gave up 1 base, with 20 bases separating them. CDR3 sequence reads: CASSKFLLGAWNTEAFF. In nucleotides, the CDR3 is TGCGCCAGCAGCAAGTTTTTATTGGGGGCTTGGAACACTGAAGCTTTCTTT.

CDR3 in amino acids: CASSRQGSGYTF. The CDR3 DNA follows: TGTGCCAGTAGTCGACAGGGTAGTGGCTACACCTTC. The chain recombines TRBV19 with TRBJ1-2, with 7 bases that match TRBD1. J gave up 7 bases and V 5 bases, and 4 bases lay outside the gene matches. CDR1 is LNHDA, CDR2 SQIVND, per germline (reference sequence). CDR3 length: 12 amino acids.

This rearrangement joins TRBV11-3 to TRBJ2-3, with 9 bases aligning to TRBD1. Trimming removed 4 bases from V and 3 bases from J; junction bases left unmatched: 5. Per the germline V gene, CDR1 is SGHNT and CDR2 is YENEEA. The CDR3 length is 15 residues. The CDR3, as DNA: TGTGCCAGCAGCTCCCGACAGGGGGTGACAGATACGCAGTATTTT. Translated: CASSSRQGVTDTQYF.

The chain combines TRBV4-1 with TRBJ2-6, with 8 bases that match TRBD1. Germline V CDR1 and CDR2: MGHRA, YSYEKL. The CDR3 is 18 residues long. The ends lost 0 bases at V and 0 bases at J; junction bases unmatched: 4. The CDR3 region is CASSQEGRGLSGANVLTF. The CDR3 DNA reads TGCGCCAGCAGCCAAGAGGGCAGGGGGCTCTCTGGGGCCAACGTCCTGACTTTC.

The CDR3 bases are TGTGCCAGCAGTGGACTAGCGGGAGCGGGGGAGCAGTACTTC. It yields the protein CASSGLAGAGEQYF. V usage is TRBV2 and J usage is TRBJ2-7; 12 bases align to TRBD2. CDR1 and CDR2 (germline): SNHLY, FYNNEI. The CDR3 covers 14 residues. After removal of 4 bases from V and 7 bases from J, the junction contained 5 bases not matched to a gene.

The gene calls are TRBV7-9 and TRBJ1-1, with D possibly TRBD1 on 6 matching bases. This CDR3 has 15 amino acids. V lost 0 bases and J 4 bases, leaving 12 bases between the germline ends. Looked up from germline, CDR1 is SEHNR and CDR2 is FQNEAQ (reference sequence). CDR3 DNA: TGTGCCAGCAGCTTAGCGAGGGGAGGGGGCACTGAAGCTTTCTTT. Encoded protein: CASSLARGGGTEAFF.

The chain carries TRBV5-6 and TRBJ2-5, with 9 bases fitting TRBD2. The CDR3 sequence is 12 residues long. The V gene end was trimmed by 7 bases and the J gene end by 5 bases; junction bases not matched to a gene: 3. In germline, CDR1 is SGHDT, CDR2 YYEEEE. The CDR3 spells CASAGGPETQYF. The CDR3 nucleotides are TGTGCCAGCGCGGGAGGGCCCGAGACCCAGTACTTC.

This chain joins TRBV10-2 and TRBJ1-5; D unclear. The V gene lost 1 base and the J gene lost 7 bases, with 14 bases spanning the gap. Per germline, CDR1 WSHSY and CDR2 SAAADI. The CDR3 consists of 15 residues. CDR3 residues: CASSEWAPVEQPQHF. CDR3 DNA: TGCGCCAGCAGTGAGTGGGCGCCCGTCGAACAGCCCCAGCATTTT.

This clone appeared a few times. This sequence joins TRBV7-9 and TRBJ1-1; D unresolved. Trimming stripped 0 bases from V and 2 bases from J, with 7 bases between. The CDR3 runs to 14 residues. Germline CDR1 SEHNR, CDR2 FQNEAQ (reference sequence). Here the CDR3 reads CASSLAGSNTEAFF. The CDR3 DNA follows: TGTGCCAGCAGCTTAGCCGGTTCAAACACTGAAGCTTTCTTT.

The chain links TRBV4-2 to TRBJ2-1, with TRBD2 identical over 10 bases. CDR3 length: 17 residues. Unmatched junction bases numbered 4, after V lost 0 bases and J lost 2 bases. Germline CDR1 is LGHNA and CDR2 is YNFKEQ. CDR3 amino acids: CASSQDRTSGAYNEQFF. CDR3 sequence (DNA): TGTGCCAGCAGCCAAGATCGGACTAGCGGCGCCTACAATGAGCAGTTCTTC.

A few counts support this clone. This sequence joins TRBV11-3 and TRBJ2-7, with D possibly being TRBD1 (5 bases). This CDR3 is 15 amino acids long. The V gene lost 1 base and the J gene lost 3 bases, with 13 bases spanning the gap. Germline values: CDR1 SGHNT, CDR2 YENEEA. The CDR3 DNA reads TGTGCCAGCAGCTTAGGGGTGCAGGGCGGCTACGAGCAGTACTTC. This codes for CASSLGVQGGYEQYF.

The chain recombines TRBV7-2 with TRBJ2-7; 7 nucleotides match TRBD1. The ends lost 3 bases at V and 0 bases at J; junction bases unmatched: 14. This CDR3 is 18 amino acids long. Looked up from germline, CDR1 is SGHTA and CDR2 is FQGNSA. CDR3 bases: TGTGCCAGCAGCTTCAGGGGGAGTCATAGACCTGCCTCCTACGAGCAGTACTTC. This translates into CASSFRGSHRPASYEQYF.

The CDR3 is CASSQMAGGSEQYF. Written as DNA, the CDR3 is TGTGCCAGCAGCCAAATGGCAGGGGGAAGCGAGCAGTACTTC. The chain combines TRBV14 with TRBJ2-7; TRBD1 matches 7 bases. Germline V gives CDR1 SGHDN, CDR2 FVKESK. The trim removed 2 bases at V and 6 bases at J, leaving 7 bases unmatched. The CDR3 length is 14 residues. Variable domain in full (rest from reference TRBV14 and TRBJ2-7): EAGVTQFPSHSVIEKGQTVTLRCDPISGHDNLYWYRRVMGKEIKFLLHFVKESKQDESGMPNNRFLAERTGGTYSTLKVQPAELEDSGVYFCASSQMAGGSEQYFGPGTRLTVT.

This chain uses TRBV30 with TRBJ1-5, with D maybe TRBD1 (5 bases). V dropped 5 bases and J dropped 4 bases, with 15 bases sitting between them. The length of the CDR3 is 14 residues. Germline values: CDR1 GTSNPN, CDR2 SVGIG (reference sequence). The CDR3 sequence: CAWGGVQPNQPQHF. DNA for the CDR3: TGTGCCTGGGGAGGGGTACAGCCGAATCAGCCCCAGCATTTT.

This clone was seen once. V usage is TRBV20-1 and J usage is TRBJ1-2; 7 bases are a match to TRBD1. This CDR3 contains 10 residues. Germline V gene lookup returns CDR1 DFQATT and CDR2 SNEGSKA (reference sequence). V gave up 7 bases and J gave up 4 bases; unmatched junction bases: 0. The CDR3 sequence: CSGQGYGYTF. The DNA for the CDR3 is TGCAGTGGACAGGGCTATGGCTACACCTTC.